Described below is a single T cell receptor beta chain sequence and its context. The antigen remains unidentified. TCRdb keeps only in-frame clones here, not all; method: immunoSEQ multiplex PCR. The table has about 64,000 clones, just under 85% seen once. This record belongs to a study of OX40 agonist ivuxolimab in advanced cancers. At the level of the study: Patients were dosed intravenously with ivuxolimab at 0.01 to 10 mg/kg every 2 weeks. A history of anti-PD-1, anti-PD-L1 or anti-CTLA-4 therapy was acceptable, and more than 30% had some.

Regarding the study as a whole: Blood T cells, both CD4+ and CD8+, expanded clonally by week 6 at 0.1 to 3.0 mg/kg. Among the lowest peripheral clonal expansion occurred in 0.1-3.0 mg/kg partial responders.

Trimming pared 2 bases from V and 3 bases from J, leaving 7 bases between. The CDR3 contains 13 residues. In germline, CDR1 is SGHTA, CDR2 FQGNSA. The receptor comes from an adult with an advanced solid tumor such as melanoma, head and neck, liver or kidney cancer. The J gene is TRBJ1-2, the V gene TRBV7-2, with D perhaps matching TRBD1 (5 bases). The sample consisted of CD4+ or CD8+ T cells sorted from blood, taken in a trial of the OX40 agonist ivuxolimab. CDR3 in DNA: TGTGCCAGCAGCTTATCCAGGGACTATGGCTACACCTTC. Translating it yields CASSLSRDYGYTF.